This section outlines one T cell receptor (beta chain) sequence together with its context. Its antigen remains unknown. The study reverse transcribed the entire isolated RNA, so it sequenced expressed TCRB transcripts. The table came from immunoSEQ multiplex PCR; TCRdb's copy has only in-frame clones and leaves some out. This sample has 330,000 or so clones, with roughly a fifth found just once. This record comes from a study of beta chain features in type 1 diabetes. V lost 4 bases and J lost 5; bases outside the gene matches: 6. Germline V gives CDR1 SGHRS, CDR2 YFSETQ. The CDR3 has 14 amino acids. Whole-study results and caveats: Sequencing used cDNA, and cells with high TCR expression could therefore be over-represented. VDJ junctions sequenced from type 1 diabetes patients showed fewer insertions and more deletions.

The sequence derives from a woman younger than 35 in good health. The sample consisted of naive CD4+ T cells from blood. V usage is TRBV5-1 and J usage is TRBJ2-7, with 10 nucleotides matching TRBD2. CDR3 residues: CASSPLAGVDEQYF. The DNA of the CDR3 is TGCGCCAGCAGCCCCCTAGCGGGGGTGGACGAGCAGTACTTC.